The clone carrying this TCR beta chain has a single count. This record comes from a study of blood T cell repertoires in COVID-19. The overall study: Samples came from the United States, Italy and Spain, spanning acute and convalescent COVID-19. T cells, B-cell-depleted T cells, or PBMCs supplied cDNA or gDNA.

In the authors' workflow: Amplified reference gene primers provided the basis for estimating nucleated cell counts. Measured with immunoSEQ multiplex PCR; TCRdb has only the in-frame clones, and not every one. That table gives V, J and clone size, and the DNA gave D and trimming. This table has about 160,000 clones, around 84% appearing once. The material sequenced was peripheral blood. This receptor was taken from a man aged 50 to 59 with active or convalescent COVID-19.

The CDR3 bases are TGTGCCACCCATACTGGGGACAGGGACCTTCTCGAGCAGTACTTC. The encoded protein is CATHTGDRDLLEQYF. V gene TRBV15 combines with J gene TRBJ2-7; 9 positions agree with TRBD1. CDR3 length equals 15 residues. The V segment lost 8 bases and the J segment 6 bases; nucleotides outside the gene matches: 14. Germline V gene sequence: CDR1 LNHNV, CDR2 YYDKDF (reference sequence).